This T cell receptor (beta chain) was captured in a study of vaccination effects on CD4 cells after COVID-19. Background on the study: The post-vaccine samples were taken, at the median, 72 days after the second dose. For each well, a few million PBMC were cultured with 8.5 to 10 IU/ml IL-2 and about 11 ug/ml peptides.

Only in-frame clones appear in the TCRdb table, and some are missing; sequencing was by immunoSEQ multiplex PCR. Of around 50,000 clones in the sample, over 60% were seen once. The length of the CDR3 is 14 residues. CDR1 and CDR2 (germline): SGHDT, YYEEEE. V lost 4 bases, J lost 3 bases, and 8 bases lay in between. Broader study findings: Convalescent patients numbered few in the study; early post-infection timepoints were missing entirely.

As to this clone: Its target is unknown.

With about ten days of culture completed, CD4+ T cells were isolated. PCR showed that the person got SARS-CoV-2 infection at some point between March and December 2020. Two-dose BNT162b2 or mRNA-1273 vaccination was given to participants. A half-medium replacement with IL-2 medium was carried out on days 3 and 7. The clonotype was recovered from a human donor who had a prior SARS-CoV-2 infection. The sequencing here drew on CD4+ T cells from PBMCs cultured without peptide, taken after COVID-19 vaccination. This rearrangement joins TRBV5-6 to TRBJ1-6; D remains unclear. The CDR3 nucleotides are TGTGCCAGCAGCGTGGACGGCTATAATTCACCCCTCCACTTT. Encoded protein: CASSVDGYNSPLHF.